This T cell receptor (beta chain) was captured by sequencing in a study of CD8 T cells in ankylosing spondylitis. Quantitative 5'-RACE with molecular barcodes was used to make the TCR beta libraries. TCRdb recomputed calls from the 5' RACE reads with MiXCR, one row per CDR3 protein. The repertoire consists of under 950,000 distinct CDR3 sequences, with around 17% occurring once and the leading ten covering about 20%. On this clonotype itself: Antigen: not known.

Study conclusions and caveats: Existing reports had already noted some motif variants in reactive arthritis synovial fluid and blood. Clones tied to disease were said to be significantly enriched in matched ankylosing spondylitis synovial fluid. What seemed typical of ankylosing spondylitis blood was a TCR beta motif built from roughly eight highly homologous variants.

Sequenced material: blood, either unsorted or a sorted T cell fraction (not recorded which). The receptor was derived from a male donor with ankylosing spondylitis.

The CDR3 bases are TGCAGTGCTAGAGATTCGGCTCGAACTCACAGTGATACGCAGTATTTT. Its protein is CSARDSARTHSDTQYF. The J gene is TRBJ2-3, the V gene TRBV20-1; D not certain. CDR1 DFQATT and CDR2 SNEGSKA come from the germline V gene (reference sequence). The CDR3 is 16 amino acids. Deletions cut 0 bases from V and 6 bases from J, with 19 bases between.